This T cell receptor (beta chain) was recovered during a study of cytotoxic CD8 clonotypes in ibrutinib-treated CLL. Findings and limits, study-wide: Before falling back toward baseline at progression, clonality had risen at the time of ibrutinib response.

Details on this clone: Its cognate antigen is unknown.

Clones were sequenced by immunoSEQ multiplex PCR, and TCRdb holds only the in-frame ones, with some missing. The table includes under 150,000 clones, approximately 80% detected once. The germline V gene has CDR1 SGHTA and CDR2 FQGNSA. The CDR3 is 18 residues long. V was cut by 1 base and J by 0 bases, with 15 bases left in between. This sample comprised PBMCs, obtained after 24 months of ibrutinib treatment. The gene calls are TRBV7-2 and TRBJ2-2, with D maybe TRBD2 (6 bases). The TCR was taken from a human donor with chronic lymphocytic leukemia. The CDR3 reads CASSLVGLAFANTGELFF. CDR3 DNA: TGTGCCAGCAGCTTAGTTGGGCTAGCGTTCGCGAACACCGGGGAGCTGTTTTTT.